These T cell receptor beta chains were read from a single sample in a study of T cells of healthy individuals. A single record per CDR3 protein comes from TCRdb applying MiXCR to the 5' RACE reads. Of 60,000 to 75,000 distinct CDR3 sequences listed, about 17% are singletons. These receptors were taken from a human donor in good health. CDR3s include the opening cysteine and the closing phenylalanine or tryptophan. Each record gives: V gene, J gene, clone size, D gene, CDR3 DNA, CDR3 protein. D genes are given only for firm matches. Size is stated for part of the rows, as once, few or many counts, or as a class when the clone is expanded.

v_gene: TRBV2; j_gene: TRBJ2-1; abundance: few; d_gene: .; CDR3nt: TGTGCCAGCAGTGAATGGATATTCAATGAGCAGTTCTTC; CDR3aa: CASSEWIFNEQFF
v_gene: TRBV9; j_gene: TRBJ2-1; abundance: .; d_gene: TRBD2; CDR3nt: TGTGCCAGCAGCGTATTCGGGAGGGGTGATGAGCAGTTCTTC; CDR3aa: CASSVFGRGDEQFF
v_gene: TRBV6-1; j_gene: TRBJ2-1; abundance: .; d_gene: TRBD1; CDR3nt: TGTGCCAGCAGTGAAGGGGACAGGGAAGGGAATGAGCAGTTCTTC; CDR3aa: CASSEGDREGNEQFF
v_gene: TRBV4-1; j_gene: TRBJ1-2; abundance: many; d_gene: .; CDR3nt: TGCGCCAGCAGCCCGATTGGGAGGACAACTAACTATGGCTACACCTTC; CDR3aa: CASSPIGRTTNYGYTF
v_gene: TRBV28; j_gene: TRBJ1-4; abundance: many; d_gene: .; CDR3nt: TGTGCCAGCAGTTTATGGGTGGGAGAAAAACTGTTTTTT; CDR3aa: CASSLWVGEKLFF
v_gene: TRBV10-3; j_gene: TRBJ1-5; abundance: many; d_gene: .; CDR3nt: TGTGCCATCAGTGGAACAGGGCCAATCAATCAGCCCCAGCATTTT; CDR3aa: CAISGTGPINQPQHF
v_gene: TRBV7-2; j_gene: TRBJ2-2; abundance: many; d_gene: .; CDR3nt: TGTGCCAGCAGCTTAGCGGGACCCAACACCGGGGAGCTGTTTTTT; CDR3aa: CASSLAGPNTGELFF
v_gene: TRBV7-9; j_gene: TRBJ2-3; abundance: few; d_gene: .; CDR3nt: TGTGCCAGCAGCTTAGGACCCCTGGGAGATACGCAGTATTTT; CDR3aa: CASSLGPLGDTQYF
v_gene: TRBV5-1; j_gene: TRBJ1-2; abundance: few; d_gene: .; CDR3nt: TGCGCCAGCAGCTTGGGAGACAGAGGAACTAACTATGGCTACACCTTC; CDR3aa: CASSLGDRGTNYGYTF
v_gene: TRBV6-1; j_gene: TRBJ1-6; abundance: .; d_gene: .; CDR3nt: TGTGCCGGAGCCAGCTCCTATAATTCACCCCTCCACTTT; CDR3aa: CAGASSYNSPLHF